The next 20 T cell receptor beta chains were all read from a single sample in a study of human T cells and chemical hapten exposure. One entry per CDR3 protein, called by TCRdb with MiXCR from the RACE reads. The profile shows around 50,000 distinct CDR3 sequences, about a tenth of them singletons. Described time point: patch test 2, 6 weeks after DPC sensitization. The treatment denotes: therapeutic diphenylcyclopropenone sensitization with weekly scalp DPC. Sequenced material: whole blood, taken in connection with sensitization to the hapten diphenylcyclopropenone (DPC). The receptors come from a woman in her forties or fifties with alopecia areata. Some clones in this sample may be carry-over from other donors' samples.

This clonotype was counted between two and nine times. This chain uses TRBV18 with TRBJ1-6; D gene uncertain. The CDR3 consists of 14 residues. Trimming pared 0 bases from V and 9 bases from J, leaving 9 bases between. CDR1 KGHSH and CDR2 LQKENI come from the germline V gene. The CDR3, as DNA: TGTGCCAGCTCACCACCGTCAGCTGCTTCACCCCTCCACTTT. This sequence encodes CASSPPSAASPLHF.

J is TRBJ2-7 and V is TRBV11-2, with D maybe TRBD1 (5 bases). CDR3 size: 13 residues. Per the germline V gene, CDR1 is SGHAT and CDR2 is FQNNGV. Trimming shortened V by 4 bases and J by 3 bases, and 10 bases separated the two germline ends. CDR3 nucleotides: TGTGCCAGCAGCTCGACAGAAAGCTACGAGCAGTACTTC. Residues: CASSSTESYEQYF.

Comments on this clonotype: Germline and junction disagree at one end, which may indicate a read error. The chain links TRBV6-5 to TRBJ1-1; a weak D match, TRBD1 (5 bases). The CDR3 consists of 14 residues. Germline assignment: CDR1 MNHEY and CDR2 SVGAGI. This CDR3 reads CVSRTPGENTEAFF. Here the CDR3 DNA reads TGTGTCAGCAGGACTCCGGGGGAAAACACTGAAGCTTTCTTT.

The rearrangement uses TRBV6-2 or TRBV6-3 and TRBJ2-2; D uncertain. The CDR3 has 14 amino acids. CDR1 and CDR2 from the germline V gene are MNHEY and SVGEGT. V gave up 5 bases and J gave up 5 bases, with 12 bases separating them. CDR3 loop: CASSLPVWTGELFF. As DNA, the CDR3 is TGTGCCAGCAGTCTACCGGTCTGGACCGGGGAGCTGTTTTTT.

The table lists this clonotype with many counts. This chain connects TRBV6-1 to TRBJ2-2; possible D gene TRBD1, 6 bases. V lost 1 base and J lost 5, with 11 bases in between. The germline V gene encodes CDR1 MNHNS and CDR2 SASEGT. This CDR3 contains 15 residues. CDR3 in DNA: TGTGCCAGCAGTGAAGAAACCAGGGGAACCGGGGAGCTGTTTTTT. This sequence encodes CASSEETRGTGELFF.

This clonotype was recorded a few times. Compared with germline, one end of the junction differs, possibly owing to a read error. The chain recombines TRBV20-1 with TRBJ2-5; D may correspond to TRBD1 or TRBD2 (5 bases each). Germline-derived CDR1 and CDR2 are DFQATT and SNEGSKA (reference sequence). The CDR3 has 13 amino acids. The CDR3 region has the DNA TGCAGTGCTGGAGAGGGGTTACAAGAGACCCAGTACTTC. Amino acid sequence: CSAGEGLQETQYF.

This clonotype was recorded a few times. V is TRBV4-2 and J is TRBJ1-4; a weak D match, TRBD1 (6 bases). There are 16 residues in the CDR3. CDR1 is LGHNA, CDR2 YNFKEQ, per germline. The ends were cut back, 1 base at V and 0 bases at J, with 9 bases in the middle. The CDR3 nucleotides read TGTGCCAGCAGCCAAGGGGACATAGCAACTAATGAAAAACTGTTTTTT. Translating gives CASSQGDIATNEKLFF.

The CDR3 DNA reads as TGCAGTGCTTCGGGACAGTTGAGCTCCTACGAGCAGTACTTC. Translated, it gives CSASGQLSSYEQYF. V is TRBV20-1 and J is TRBJ2-7; 7 positions agree with TRBD1. Germline CDR1 DFQATT, CDR2 SNEGSKA (reference sequence). Trimming removed 5 bases from V and 0 bases from J; junction bases left unmatched: 7. This CDR3 has 14 amino acids.

This clonotype was recorded a few times. CDR3 in DNA: TGCGCCAGCAGCGGGTCGGAACAGATATTCTATGGCTACACCTTC. It encodes CASSGSEQIFYGYTF. The chain links TRBV10-2 to TRBJ1-2; D is unclear. Germline V gives CDR1 WSHSY, CDR2 SAAADI. V gave up 6 bases and J gave up 4 bases, with 18 bases separating them. This CDR3 contains 15 residues.

This clonotype has a count of ten or more. The rearrangement links TRBV5-1 to TRBJ1-2; the match to TRBD1 covers 8 bases. After removal of 0 bases from V and 8 bases from J, the junction contained 9 bases not matched to a gene. The CDR3 sequence is 15 residues long. Germline V gene sequence: CDR1 SGHRS, CDR2 YFSETQ. The CDR3 loop is CASSLVFGQGGGYTF. The CDR3 DNA is TGCGCCAGCAGCTTGGTTTTTGGACAGGGAGGCGGCTACACCTTC. The entire variable domain, with the rest obtained from reference TRBV5-1 and TRBJ1-2, is as follows: KAGVTQTPRYLIKTRGQQVTLSCSPISGHRSVSWYQQTPGQGLQFLFEYFSETQRNKGNFPGRFSGRQFSNSRSEMNVSTLELGDSALYLCASSLVFGQGGGYTFGSGTRLTVV.

This clonotype was recorded at least ten times. The chain couples TRBV10-3 to TRBJ1-1; the D is unclear. Trimming cost V 3 bases and J 3 bases, with 8 bases left between them. The germline V gene encodes CDR1 ENHRY and CDR2 SYGVKD. The CDR3 has 13 amino acids. The CDR3 bases are TGTGCCATCAGTGAATTGAGAGACACTGAAGCTTTCTTT. Protein: CAISELRDTEAFF.

The chain recombines TRBV28 with TRBJ2-1; 10 positions match TRBD2. CDR3 length: 16 residues. Germline values: CDR1 MDHEN, CDR2 SYDVKM. V was clipped by 1 base and J by 5 bases; unmatched bases: 5. CDR3: CASSLFSSGGNNEQFF. CDR3 coding DNA: TGTGCCAGCAGTTTATTTTCTAGCGGGGGCAACAATGAGCAGTTCTTC.

This clonotype was seen a few times. The rearrangement links TRBV5-4 to TRBJ2-3, with D unclear. V was pared by 4 bases and J by 1 base, with 10 bases between. Germline-derived CDR1 and CDR2 are SGHNT and YYREEE (reference sequence). The CDR3 contains 14 residues. The chain's CDR3 is CASSLDKGTDTQYF. Written as DNA, the CDR3 is TGTGCCAGCAGCCTCGATAAAGGCACAGATACGCAGTATTTT.

This clonotype was counted many times. This chain joins TRBV3-1 and TRBJ2-3, with D unclear. Per germline, CDR1 LGHDT and CDR2 YNNKEL (reference sequence). This CDR3 comprises 14 residues. V dropped 0 bases and J dropped 7 bases, with 11 bases sitting between them. CDR3 residues: CASSQDISGNTQYF. In nucleotides, the CDR3 is TGTGCCAGCAGCCAAGATATATCCGGAAATACGCAGTATTTT.

This clonotype has more than one count but fewer than ten. The CDR3, as DNA: TGCAGTGCTGCTACAGGGGGCTGGTATGGCTACACCTTC. Translating gives CSAATGGWYGYTF. This sequence joins TRBV20-1 and TRBJ1-2, with 9 bases matching TRBD1. Germline loops: CDR1 DFQATT, CDR2 SNEGSKA (reference sequence). V trimming: 5 bases; J trimming: 5 bases; junction bases outside the gene matches: 6. CDR3 length: 13 amino acids.

The rearrangement links TRBV12-3 or TRBV12-4 to TRBJ2-7, with 11 bases matching TRBD2. V trimming: 5 bases; J trimming: 0 bases; junction bases outside the gene matches: 3. The CDR3 runs to 15 residues. DNA for the CDR3: TGTGCCAGCAGTCGGGGACTAGCGGACTCCTACGAGCAGTACTTC. This gives the protein CASSRGLADSYEQYF.

At least ten counts were recorded for this clonotype. V and J are TRBV6-2 or TRBV6-3 and TRBJ2-5; no firm D call. The CDR3 covers 12 residues. Trimming pared 5 bases from V and 5 bases from J, leaving 9 bases between. The germline V gene has CDR1 MNHEY and CDR2 SVGEGT. The CDR3 is CASSPRRETQYF. CDR3 bases: TGTGCCAGCAGTCCCCGACGCGAGACCCAGTACTTC.

The chain employs TRBV9 and TRBJ1-1; D is ambiguous. Per the germline V gene, CDR1 is SGDLS and CDR2 is YYNGEE. V was pared by 6 bases and J by 3 bases, with 12 bases between. The CDR3 is 13 amino acids. The CDR3 loop is CASKREGDTEAFF. In DNA, the CDR3 is TGTGCCAGCAAAAGGGAGGGTGACACTGAAGCTTTCTTT.

This clonotype was counted many times. V is TRBV7-6 and J is TRBJ2-1, with TRBD2 identical over 13 bases. Trimming cost V 5 bases and J 0 bases; bases outside gene matches: 1. CDR3 length: 16 amino acids. Germline CDR1 reads SGHVS; CDR2 reads FNYEAQ. The CDR3 reads CASSRTSGSSYNEQFF. CDR3 coding DNA: TGTGCCAGCAGCAGGACTAGCGGGAGCTCCTACAATGAGCAGTTCTTC.

The chain employs TRBV7-9 and TRBJ2-7; no firm D call. Germline lookup yields CDR1 SEHNR and CDR2 FQNEAQ (reference sequence). This CDR3 spans 14 amino acids. Trimming shortened V by 1 base and J by 1 base, and 8 bases separated the two germline ends. In DNA, the CDR3 is TGTGCCAGCAGCTTAGGTGCCGGATCCTACGAGCAGTACTTC. Translated: CASSLGAGSYEQYF.